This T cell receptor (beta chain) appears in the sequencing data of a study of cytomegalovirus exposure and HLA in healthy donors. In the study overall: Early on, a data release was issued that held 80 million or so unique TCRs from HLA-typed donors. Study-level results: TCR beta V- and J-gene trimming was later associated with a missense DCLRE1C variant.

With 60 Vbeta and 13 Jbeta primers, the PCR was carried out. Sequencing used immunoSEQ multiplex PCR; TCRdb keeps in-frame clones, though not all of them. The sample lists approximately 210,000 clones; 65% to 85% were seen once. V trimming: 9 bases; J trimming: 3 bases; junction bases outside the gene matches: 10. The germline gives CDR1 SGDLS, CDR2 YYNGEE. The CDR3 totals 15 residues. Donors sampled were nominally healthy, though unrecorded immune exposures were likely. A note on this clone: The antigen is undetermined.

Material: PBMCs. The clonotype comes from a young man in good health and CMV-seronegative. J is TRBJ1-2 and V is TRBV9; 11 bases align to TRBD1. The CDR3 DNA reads TGTGCCAATTCACCGGGACAGGGGGTTCACTATGGCTACACCTTC. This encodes CANSPGQGVHYGYTF. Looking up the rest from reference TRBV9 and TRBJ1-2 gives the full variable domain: DSGVTQTPKHLITATGQRVTLRCSPRSGDLSVYWYQQSLDQGLQFLIQYYNGEERAKGNILERFSAQQFPDLHSELNLSSLELGDSALYFCANSPGQGVHYGYTFGSGTRLTVV.